This T cell receptor (beta chain) was recovered during a study of blood T cell repertoires in COVID-19. In the original processing: From reference gene primer amplification, estimates of nucleated cell counts were derived. Using immunoSEQ multiplex PCR, the repertoire was profiled, and TCRdb retains in-frame clones only, with some absent. That table furnishes V, J and clone size, whereas the DNA furnished D and trimming. The profile shows 57,000 or so clones, 70% to 85% of them singletons. Germline CDR1 and CDR2: MNHEY and SVGAGI. This CDR3 has 14 amino acids. J gave up 3 bases and V 6 bases, and 3 bases lay outside the gene matches.

Sequencing was carried out using peripheral blood. The sequence was collected from a woman of 80 years or more with active or convalescent COVID-19. This chain connects TRBV6-5 to TRBJ1-4, with 8 bases lining up with TRBD1. This CDR3 is CASSHRGANEKLFF. CDR3 DNA: TGTGCCAGCAGCCACAGGGGGGCTAATGAAAAACTGTTTTTT.